A selection of T cell receptor beta chains follows, all from one sample in a study of blood T cell repertoires in COVID-19. The assay was immunoSEQ multiplex PCR, and TCRdb's table has in-frame clones only and misses some. The sample lists hundreds of thousands of clones; more than 70% were seen once. Sample: peripheral blood. The receptor set was obtained from a woman between 35 and 50 years old who had recovered from COVID-19. CDR3s include the opening cysteine and the closing phenylalanine or tryptophan. A D gene is named only where the DNA matches it firmly. The size entry is marked missing in some rows and otherwise reads once, few, many or a size class.

abundance	d_gene	v_gene	j_gene	CDR3aa	CDR3nt
NA	TRBD1	TRBV5-1	TRBJ2-5	CASSSGTGGYETQYF	TGCGCCAGCAGCTCAGGGACAGGGGGGTACGAGACCCAGTACTTC
NA	NA	TRBV19	TRBJ2-3	CASSMGLPDTQYF	TGTGCCAGTAGTATGGGGCTCCCTGATACGCAGTATTTT
once	TRBD1	TRBV19	TRBJ1-2	CASSTTGQDRGYTF	TGTGCCAGTAGTACAACCGGACAGGACCGTGGCTACACCTTC
NA	NA	TRBV7-2	TRBJ2-7	CASGRAPYEQYF	TGTGCCAGCGGCAGGGCCCCCTACGAGCAGTACTTC
NA	TRBD2	TRBV10-3	TRBJ2-5	CAISRGGSGSGQETQYF	TGTGCCATCAGTCGGGGGGGTAGCGGGAGTGGGCAAGAGACCCAGTACTTC
NA	NA	TRBV5-1	TRBJ1-4	CASSLRGGGNEKLFF	TGCGCCAGCAGCTTGCGCGGGGGCGGTAATGAAAAACTGTTTTTT
NA	TRBD2	TRBV4-1	TRBJ2-7	CASSPQVAGGIRYEQYF	TGCGCCAGCAGCCCCCAAGTAGCGGGAGGAATCCGCTACGAGCAGTACTTC
NA	NA	TRBV7-2	TRBJ2-1	CASSLLSEQFF	TGTGCCAGCAGCTTATTGTCAGAGCAGTTCTTC
NA	NA	TRBV18	TRBJ1-1	CASSPAGAGRTEAFF	TGTGCCAGCTCACCAGCGGGGGCAGGGAGGACTGAAGCTTTCTTT
NA	TRBD1	TRBV23-1	TRBJ2-1	CASSQFWTRGPPSSYNEQFF	TGCGCCAGCAGTCAATTTTGGACCAGGGGGCCCCCCAGCTCCTACAATGAGCAGTTCTTC
NA	NA	TRBV7-9	TRBJ2-1	CASSLLRGGNEQFF	TGTGCCAGCAGCTTACTCAGAGGGGGCAATGAGCAGTTCTTC
NA	TRBD1	TRBV10-3	TRBJ2-3	CAKRRDRGYFLGTDTQYF	TGTGCCAAGAGACGGGACAGGGGTTATTTTTTGGGCACAGATACGCAGTATTTT
once	NA	TRBV5-8	TRBJ1-5	CASSTRGGNQPQHF	TGTGCCAGCAGCACTCGGGGTGGCAATCAGCCCCAGCATTTT
once	TRBD1	TRBV19	TRBJ2-2	CARPDRGVTGELFF	TGTGCCAGGCCGGACAGGGGGGTCACCGGGGAGCTGTTTTTT
NA	TRBD1	TRBV2	TRBJ1-1	CASIYQGGTEAFF	TGTGCCAGCATTTACCAGGGGGGAACTGAAGCTTTCTTT
NA	NA	TRBV6-2/TRBV6-3	TRBJ2-2	CASSTLPSGELFF	TGTGCCAGCAGCACTCTCCCCTCCGGGGAGCTGTTTTTT
NA	NA	TRBV30	TRBJ1-1	CAWRGLEAFF	TGTGCCTGGAGGGGCCTTGAAGCTTTCTTT
NA	NA	TRBV6-2/TRBV6-3	TRBJ1-2	CASSNPGFYGYTF	TGTGCCAGCAGTAACCCGGGGTTCTATGGCTACACCTTC
few	NA	TRBV5-1	TRBJ2-1	CASTAGDSAYNEQFF	TGCGCCAGCACCGCTGGGGACTCAGCCTACAATGAGCAGTTCTTC
few	NA	TRBV2	TRBJ1-5	CASTPGGRGANQPQHF	TGTGCCAGCACCCCGGGGGGCAGGGGTGCCAATCAGCCCCAGCATTTT
few	NA	TRBV5-5	TRBJ1-1	CASSLEDNRAGTEAFF	TGTGCCAGCAGCCTGGAGGACAACAGGGCAGGGACTGAAGCTTTCTTT
NA	TRBD1	TRBV27	TRBJ1-4	CASSRTPGGLGEKLFF	TGTGCCAGCAGCCGGACGCCAGGGGGCCTTGGGGAAAAACTGTTTTTT
NA	TRBD1	TRBV7-9	TRBJ2-7	CASSLGHRGRDEQYF	TGTGCCAGCAGCTTAGGCCACAGGGGGCGCGACGAGCAGTACTTC
few	TRBD1	TRBV5-6	TRBJ1-5	CASSQGGNQPQHF	TGTGCCAGCAGCCAGGGGGGCAATCAGCCCCAGCATTTT
NA	NA	TRBV5-4	TRBJ2-7	CASSWGDRNHEQYF	TGTGCCAGCAGCTGGGGAGACAGGAACCACGAGCAGTACTTC
few	NA	TRBV9	TRBJ2-3	CASRGGGDTQYF	TGTGCCAGCAGGGGCGGAGGGGATACGCAGTATTTT
NA	TRBD1	TRBV4-3	TRBJ1-2	CASSPGTGNYGYTF	TGCGCCAGCAGCCCTGGGACAGGCAACTATGGCTACACCTTC
NA	TRBD1	TRBV19	TRBJ1-4	CASRDRGGEKLFF	TGTGCCAGCAGGGACAGGGGGGGTGAAAAACTGTTTTTT
few	TRBD1	TRBV27	TRBJ1-5	CASSPDRGPNQPQHF	TGTGCCAGCAGCCCAGACAGGGGACCCAATCAGCCCCAGCATTTT
NA	NA	TRBV5-8	TRBJ1-5	CASSPGQWNRQPQHF	TGTGCCAGCAGCCCCGGACAGTGGAACCGTCAGCCCCAGCATTTT
NA	NA	TRBV4-3	TRBJ2-2	CASSLRGGIVGRKAGELFF	TGCGCCAGCAGCCTAAGGGGGGGGATTGTCGGGAGAAAGGCCGGGGAGCTGTTTTTT
NA	TRBD1	TRBV7-9	TRBJ1-2	CASSPYPGQGGGYTF	TGTGCCAGCAGCCCTTACCCGGGACAGGGGGGGGGCTACACCTTC
NA	NA	TRBV7-2	TRBJ2-5	CASSLGREVETQYF	TGTGCCAGCAGCTTAGGGAGGGAGGTGGAGACCCAGTACTTC
once	NA	TRBV30	TRBJ2-3	CAWTGSADTQYF	TGTGCCTGGACCGGGAGCGCAGATACGCAGTATTTT
once	NA	TRBV4-1	TRBJ1-4	CASTATNEKLFF	TGCGCCAGCACCGCAACTAATGAAAAACTGTTTTTT
NA	NA	TRBV5-6	TRBJ1-1	CASSLGPGAFF	TGTGCCAGCAGCTTGGGTCCGGGGGCTTTCTTT
few	TRBD2	TRBV27	TRBJ2-6	CASSPSGGSLGGANVLTF	TGTGCCAGCAGCCCCAGCGGGGGTTCCCTGGGGGGGGCCAACGTCCTGACTTTC